This T cell receptor beta chain is from a study of cytomegalovirus exposure and HLA in healthy donors. Study-wide results and caveats: The authors listed some 160 TCR beta chains as cytomegalovirus-associated.

Samples came from healthy bone marrow donors. As for this clone: Its target is not known.

Primers included in the PCR were 60 Vbeta and 13 Jbeta primers. Assay used: immunoSEQ multiplex PCR; TCRdb lists only in-frame clones, some missing. The data contain about 260,000 clones, approximately 70% of them singletons. Looked up from germline, CDR1 is MNHEY and CDR2 is SMNVEV (reference sequence). After removal of 6 bases from V and 1 base from J, the junction contained 12 bases not matched to a gene. The CDR3 is made up of 17 amino acids. This chain uses TRBV27 with TRBJ1-1, with 9 bases that match TRBD1. Sequenced input: PBMCs. The source is a female donor in good health and CMV-seronegative. Here the CDR3 reads CASRPLDRGNGNTEAFF. CDR3 DNA: TGTGCCAGCAGGCCCCTCGACAGGGGGAACGGGAACACTGAAGCTTTCTTT.